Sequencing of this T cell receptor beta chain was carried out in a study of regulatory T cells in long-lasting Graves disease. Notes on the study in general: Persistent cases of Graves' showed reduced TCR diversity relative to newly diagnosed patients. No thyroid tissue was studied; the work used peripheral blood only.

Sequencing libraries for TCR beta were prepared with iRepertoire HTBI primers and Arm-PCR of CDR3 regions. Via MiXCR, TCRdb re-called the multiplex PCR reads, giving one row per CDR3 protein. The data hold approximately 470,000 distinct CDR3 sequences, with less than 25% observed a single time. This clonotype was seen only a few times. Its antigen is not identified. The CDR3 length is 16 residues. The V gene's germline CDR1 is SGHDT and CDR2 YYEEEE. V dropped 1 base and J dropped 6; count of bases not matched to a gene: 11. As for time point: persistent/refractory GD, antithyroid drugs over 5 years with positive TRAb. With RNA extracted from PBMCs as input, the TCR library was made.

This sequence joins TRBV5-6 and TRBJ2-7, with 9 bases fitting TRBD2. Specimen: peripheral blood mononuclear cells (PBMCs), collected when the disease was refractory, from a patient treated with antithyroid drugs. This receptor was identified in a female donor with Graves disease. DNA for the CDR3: TGTGCCAGCAGCTTGTATGGCGGGAGGGCCTTGGGCGAGCAGTACTTC. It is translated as CASSLYGGRALGEQYF.